A selection of T cell receptor beta chains follows, all from one sample in a study of T cell responses to AZD1222 COVID-19 vaccine. Generated by immunoSEQ multiplex PCR, the TCRdb table keeps only in-frame clones and is missing some. Here the sample spans about 120,000 clones, more than 70% being singletons. The material sequenced was peripheral blood, taken on day 0 of AZD1222 vaccination. These receptors originate from an adult in good health. Each CDR3 is given with its conserved first and last residue. D genes are given only for firm matches.

j_gene: TRBJ2-1; d_gene: TRBD2; v_gene: TRBV4-1; CDR3aa: CASALAGGYNEQFF
j_gene: TRBJ2-1; d_gene: TRBD2; v_gene: TRBV19; CDR3aa: CASCYGTRNIDEQFF
j_gene: TRBJ2-4; d_gene: -; v_gene: TRBV7-2; CDR3aa: CASSLGQLAKNIQYF
j_gene: TRBJ2-3; d_gene: TRBD2; v_gene: TRBV7-3; CDR3aa: CASSLTLTSEWGTQYF
j_gene: TRBJ2-7; d_gene: -; v_gene: TRBV30; CDR3aa: CAWKSGTNTYEQYF
j_gene: TRBJ1-2; d_gene: -; v_gene: TRBV2; CDR3aa: CASSVDSYRNYGYTF
j_gene: TRBJ1-3; d_gene: -; v_gene: TRBV19; CDR3aa: CASSTQGWTTTGNTIYF
j_gene: TRBJ2-3; d_gene: TRBD1; v_gene: TRBV5-1; CDR3aa: CASSRGQGTDTQYF
j_gene: TRBJ1-1; d_gene: -; v_gene: TRBV5-1; CDR3aa: CASSVQDRRTEAFF
j_gene: TRBJ1-2; d_gene: -; v_gene: TRBV7-9; CDR3aa: CASSLQAVENGYTF
j_gene: TRBJ1-5; d_gene: -; v_gene: TRBV12-3/TRBV12-4; CDR3aa: CASRLRTEERQHF
j_gene: TRBJ2-1; d_gene: -; v_gene: TRBV7-3; CDR3aa: CASSLILGSGLNEQFF
j_gene: TRBJ1-5; d_gene: -; v_gene: TRBV20-1; CDR3aa: CSASRTLNQPQHF
j_gene: TRBJ2-7; d_gene: -; v_gene: TRBV5-6; CDR3aa: CASSLVLDDEQYF
j_gene: TRBJ1-5; d_gene: -; v_gene: TRBV21-1; CDR3aa: CASSKAPSGTQGGQPQHF
j_gene: TRBJ2-3; d_gene: TRBD1; v_gene: TRBV5-1; CDR3aa: CASSPEGRQGADTQYF
j_gene: TRBJ2-7; d_gene: TRBD2; v_gene: TRBV27; CDR3aa: CASRNLLAVGYEQYF
j_gene: TRBJ2-4; d_gene: -; v_gene: TRBV5-4; CDR3aa: CASGGQGGQNIQYF
j_gene: TRBJ1-4; d_gene: -; v_gene: TRBV6-2/TRBV6-3; CDR3aa: CASSYRRQGTANEKLFF
j_gene: TRBJ2-4; d_gene: -; v_gene: TRBV7-8; CDR3aa: CASSLPTTGKNIQYF
j_gene: TRBJ2-1; d_gene: TRBD2; v_gene: TRBV7-2; CDR3aa: CASSLTSGSRYEQFF
j_gene: TRBJ2-2; d_gene: -; v_gene: TRBV20-1; CDR3aa: CSASTVATGELFF
j_gene: TRBJ2-1; d_gene: -; v_gene: TRBV7-2; CDR3aa: CASSLDHATLEFF